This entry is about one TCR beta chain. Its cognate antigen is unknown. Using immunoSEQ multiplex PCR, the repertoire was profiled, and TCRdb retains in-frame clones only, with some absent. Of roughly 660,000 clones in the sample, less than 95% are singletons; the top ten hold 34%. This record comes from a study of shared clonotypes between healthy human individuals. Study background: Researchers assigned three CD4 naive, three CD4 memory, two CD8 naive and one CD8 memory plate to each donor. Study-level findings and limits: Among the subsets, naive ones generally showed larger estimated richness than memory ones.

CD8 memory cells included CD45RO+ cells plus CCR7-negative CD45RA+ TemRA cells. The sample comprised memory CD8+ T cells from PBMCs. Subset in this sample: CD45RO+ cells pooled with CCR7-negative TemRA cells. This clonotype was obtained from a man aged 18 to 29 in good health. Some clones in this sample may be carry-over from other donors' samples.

DNA for the CDR3: TGTGCCAGCAGTTCCCTCCTCGAGACAGATCAGGGTCAGAGCGATAACTATGGCTACACCTTC. Protein sequence: CASSSLLETDQGQSDNYGYTF. The chain joins TRBV27 to TRBJ1-2; D possibly corresponds to TRBD1 (5 bases). Deletions cut 4 bases from V and 1 base from J, with 31 bases between. The CDR3 contains 21 residues. Germline values: CDR1 MNHEY, CDR2 SMNVEV (reference sequence).